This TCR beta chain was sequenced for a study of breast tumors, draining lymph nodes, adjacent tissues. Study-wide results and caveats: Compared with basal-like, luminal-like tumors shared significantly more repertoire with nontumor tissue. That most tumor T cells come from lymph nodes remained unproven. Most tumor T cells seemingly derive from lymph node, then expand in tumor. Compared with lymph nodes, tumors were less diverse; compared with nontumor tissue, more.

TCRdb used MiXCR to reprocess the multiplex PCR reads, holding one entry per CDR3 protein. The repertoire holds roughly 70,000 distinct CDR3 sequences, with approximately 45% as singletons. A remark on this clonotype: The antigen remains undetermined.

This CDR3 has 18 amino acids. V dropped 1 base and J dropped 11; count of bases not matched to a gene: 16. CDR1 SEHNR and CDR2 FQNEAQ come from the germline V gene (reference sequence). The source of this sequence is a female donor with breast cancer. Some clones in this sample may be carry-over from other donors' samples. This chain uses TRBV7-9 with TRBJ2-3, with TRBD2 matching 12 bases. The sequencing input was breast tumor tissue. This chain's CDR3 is CASSLVLAGGAGYNEQYF. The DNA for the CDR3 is TGTGCCAGCAGCTTAGTTCTAGCGGGAGGGGCCGGGTACAATGAGCAGTATTTT.